A selection of T cell receptor beta chains follows, all from one sample in a study of T cell repertoires in cytomegalovirus infection. Using its own MiXCR run on the reads, TCRdb lists one record per CDR3 protein. Found here are over 100,000 distinct CDR3 sequences, around a tenth of them singletons; the top ten hold around 33%. These receptors are not linked to any known antigen. Input material: PBMCs, sequenced either directly or after in vitro stimulation (not recorded which). The receptors derive from a human donor in good health (CMV status not recorded). Some clones in this sample may be carry-over from other donors' samples. Each CDR3 is given with its conserved first and last residue. Expanded clones get a size class; other rows say once, few or many, or leave the size out.

CDR3 protein: CSALGLAGYSEQFF; V gene: TRBV20-1; CDR3 length: 14; clone size: NA; J gene: TRBJ2-1
CDR3 protein: CASSSGTGAGNTIYF; V gene: TRBV13; CDR3 length: 15; clone size: NA; J gene: TRBJ1-3
CDR3 protein: CASRADRGFRTEAFF; V gene: TRBV4-3; CDR3 length: 15; clone size: few; J gene: TRBJ1-1
CDR3 protein: CASSSVGDNTDTQYF; V gene: TRBV7-2; CDR3 length: 15; clone size: many; J gene: TRBJ2-3
CDR3 protein: CAISENGGSNQPQHF; V gene: TRBV10-3; CDR3 length: 15; clone size: NA; J gene: TRBJ1-5
CDR3 protein: CASRVTGGNQPQHF; V gene: TRBV12-3/TRBV12-4; CDR3 length: 14; clone size: few; J gene: TRBJ1-5
CDR3 protein: CASSRWRQVETQYF; V gene: TRBV6-5; CDR3 length: 14; clone size: many; J gene: TRBJ2-5
CDR3 protein: CAWRARQGRYEQYF; V gene: TRBV30; CDR3 length: 14; clone size: NA; J gene: TRBJ2-7
CDR3 protein: CATSDPQGKGTDTQYF; V gene: TRBV24-1; CDR3 length: 16; clone size: few; J gene: TRBJ2-3
CDR3 protein: CASSRRTSGSGDIQYF; V gene: TRBV7-2; CDR3 length: 16; clone size: many; J gene: TRBJ2-4
CDR3 protein: CASSYSLGEVYGYTF; V gene: TRBV6-5; CDR3 length: 15; clone size: many; J gene: TRBJ1-2
CDR3 protein: CASSVGGSWNTEAFF; V gene: TRBV12-3/TRBV12-4; CDR3 length: 15; clone size: many; J gene: TRBJ1-1
CDR3 protein: CASSQGTVDEQYF; V gene: TRBV7-3; CDR3 length: 13; clone size: many; J gene: TRBJ2-7
CDR3 protein: CSATVSSSSYTDTQYF; V gene: TRBV20-1; CDR3 length: 16; clone size: NA; J gene: TRBJ2-3
CDR3 protein: CASRSGTGTSGELFF; V gene: TRBV12-3/TRBV12-4; CDR3 length: 15; clone size: many; J gene: TRBJ2-2
CDR3 protein: CASSPRIRMDRPSSTDTQYF; V gene: TRBV7-9; CDR3 length: 20; clone size: many; J gene: TRBJ2-3
CDR3 protein: CASSLAQTGTEAFF; V gene: TRBV7-2; CDR3 length: 14; clone size: many; J gene: TRBJ1-1
CDR3 protein: CASSRRDRVLDGYTF; V gene: TRBV7-9; CDR3 length: 15; clone size: many; J gene: TRBJ1-2
CDR3 protein: CASSLAAASGRETQYF; V gene: TRBV7-6; CDR3 length: 16; clone size: NA; J gene: TRBJ2-5
CDR3 protein: CASSLEGDRTEAFF; V gene: TRBV5-4; CDR3 length: 14; clone size: many; J gene: TRBJ1-1
CDR3 protein: CASTLGTQRGDTQYF; V gene: TRBV5-4; CDR3 length: 15; clone size: few; J gene: TRBJ2-3
CDR3 protein: CASSLAQEPSPLHF; V gene: TRBV7-8; CDR3 length: 14; clone size: few; J gene: TRBJ1-6
CDR3 protein: CATSRDQQSLGGYTF; V gene: TRBV15; CDR3 length: 15; clone size: NA; J gene: TRBJ1-2
CDR3 protein: CAWNEDSPGELFF; V gene: TRBV30; CDR3 length: 13; clone size: NA; J gene: TRBJ2-2
CDR3 protein: CASSQKLNTEAFF; V gene: TRBV4-3; CDR3 length: 13; clone size: many; J gene: TRBJ1-1
CDR3 protein: CASTLDGYTEAFF; V gene: TRBV12-3/TRBV12-4; CDR3 length: 13; clone size: many; J gene: TRBJ1-1
CDR3 protein: CASSVTDRGLEAFF; V gene: TRBV9; CDR3 length: 14; clone size: few; J gene: TRBJ1-1
CDR3 protein: CASSYSTGFAEAFF; V gene: TRBV6-6; CDR3 length: 14; clone size: NA; J gene: TRBJ1-1
CDR3 protein: CASSDSSGTEDTQYF; V gene: TRBV25-1; CDR3 length: 15; clone size: few; J gene: TRBJ2-3
CDR3 protein: CASSSTGSVGYTF; V gene: TRBV5-4; CDR3 length: 13; clone size: NA; J gene: TRBJ1-2
CDR3 protein: CAISDRTSGTYEQYF; V gene: TRBV10-3; CDR3 length: 15; clone size: few; J gene: TRBJ2-7
CDR3 protein: CTTSRERDRAYEQYF; V gene: TRBV15; CDR3 length: 15; clone size: NA; J gene: TRBJ2-7
CDR3 protein: CASRGPVGELFF; V gene: TRBV6-5; CDR3 length: 12; clone size: NA; J gene: TRBJ2-2